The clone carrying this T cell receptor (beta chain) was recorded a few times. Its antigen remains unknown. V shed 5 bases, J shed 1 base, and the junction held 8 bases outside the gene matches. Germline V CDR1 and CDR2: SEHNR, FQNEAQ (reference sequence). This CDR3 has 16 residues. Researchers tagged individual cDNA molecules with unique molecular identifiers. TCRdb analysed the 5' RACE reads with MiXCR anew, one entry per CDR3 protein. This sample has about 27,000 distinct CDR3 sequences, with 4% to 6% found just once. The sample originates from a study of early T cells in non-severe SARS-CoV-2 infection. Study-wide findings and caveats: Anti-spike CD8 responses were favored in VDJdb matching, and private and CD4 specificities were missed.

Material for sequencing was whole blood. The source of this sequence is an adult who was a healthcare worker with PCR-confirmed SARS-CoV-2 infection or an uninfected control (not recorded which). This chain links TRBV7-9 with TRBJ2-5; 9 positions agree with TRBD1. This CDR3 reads CASSAPGQGSQETQYF. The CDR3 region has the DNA TGTGCCAGCAGCGCCCCGGGACAGGGCTCCCAAGAGACCCAGTACTTC.